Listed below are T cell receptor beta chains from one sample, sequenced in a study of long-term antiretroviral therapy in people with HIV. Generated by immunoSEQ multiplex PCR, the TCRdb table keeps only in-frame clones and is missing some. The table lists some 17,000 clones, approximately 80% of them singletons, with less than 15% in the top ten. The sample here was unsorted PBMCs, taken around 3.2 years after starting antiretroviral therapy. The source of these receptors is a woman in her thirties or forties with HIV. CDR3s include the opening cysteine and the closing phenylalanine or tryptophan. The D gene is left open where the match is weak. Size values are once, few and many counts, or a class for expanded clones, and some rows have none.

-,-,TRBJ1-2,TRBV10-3,TGTGCCATCAGTGAGTCGGGGGATCTGGCTGGCTACACCTTC,CAISESGDLAGYTF
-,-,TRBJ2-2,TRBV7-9,TGTGCCAGCACCTTCTACACCGGGGAGCTGTTTTTT,CASTFYTGELFF
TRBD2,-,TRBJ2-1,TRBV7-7,TGTGCCAGCAGCTTAGGGGGCGGGGGAGTAAACAATGAGCAGTTCTTC,CASSLGGGGVNNEQFF
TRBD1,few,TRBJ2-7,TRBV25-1,TGTGCCACTGCGCAGGGGGACGAGCAGTACTTC,CATAQGDEQYF
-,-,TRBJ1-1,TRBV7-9,TGTGCCAGCAGCGATACAGGGCTGGGGAACACTGAAGCTTTCTTT,CASSDTGLGNTEAFF
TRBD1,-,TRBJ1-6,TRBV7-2,TGTGCCAGCAGCCCTTACGGGACAGGGGGTAATTCACCCCTCCACTTT,CASSPYGTGGNSPLHF
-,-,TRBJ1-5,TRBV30,TGTGCCTGGAGTGGCCGGGGGGGGGCGAGGGGCAATCAGCCCCAGCATTTT,CAWSGRGGARGNQPQHF
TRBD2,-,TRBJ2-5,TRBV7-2,TGTGCCAGCAGCCTCGAGCGGGGGCGCTATCAAGAGACCCAGTACTTC,CASSLERGRYQETQYF
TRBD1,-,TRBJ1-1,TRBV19,TGTGCCAGTAGTAGGGGACAGGGTAAAGCTTTCTTT,CASSRGQGKAFF
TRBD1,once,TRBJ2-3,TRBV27,TGTGCCAGCAAGCAGGGGGCCACAGATACGCAGTATTTT,CASKQGATDTQYF
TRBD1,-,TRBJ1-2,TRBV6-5,TGTGCCAGCAGTGAGGACAGGGGTCGTGGCTACACCTTC,CASSEDRGRGYTF
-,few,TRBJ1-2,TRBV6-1,TGTGCCAGCAGTGCAGGGAAGGGGCCTACAAATGGCTACACCTTC,CASSAGKGPTNGYTF
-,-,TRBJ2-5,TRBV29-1,TGCAGCGTTGGAAACCAAGAGACCCAGTACTTC,CSVGNQETQYF
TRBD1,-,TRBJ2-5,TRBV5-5,TGTGCCAGCAGCCCTGGGGGGACAGGGAAGCAAGAGACCCAGTACTTC,CASSPGGTGKQETQYF
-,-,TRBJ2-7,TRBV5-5,TGTGCCAGCAGCCTGTCCTGGGACATATCCTACGAGCAGTACTTC,CASSLSWDISYEQYF
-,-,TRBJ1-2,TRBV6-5,TGTGCCAGCAGTCACGAGTCCTTCGGCGTCTATGGCTACACCTTC,CASSHESFGVYGYTF
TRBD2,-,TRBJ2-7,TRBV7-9,TGTGCCAGCAGCTTAGGGACTAGCGGGGGCAACGAGCAGTACTTC,CASSLGTSGGNEQYF
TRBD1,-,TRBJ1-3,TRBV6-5,TGTGCCAGCAGCGCAGGGGGCTCTGGAAACACCATATATTTT,CASSAGGSGNTIYF
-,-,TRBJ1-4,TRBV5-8,TGTGCCAGCAGCTTGTCTGAAAAACTGTTTTTT,CASSLSEKLFF
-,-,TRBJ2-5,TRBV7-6,TGTGCCAGCAGCTTAGATCTCGGGACCCAGTACTTC,CASSLDLGTQYF
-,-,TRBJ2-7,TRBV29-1,TGCAGCGTTGCCAGGGGACGGAGCTCCTACGAGCAGTACTTC,CSVARGRSSYEQYF
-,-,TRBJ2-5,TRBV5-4,TGTGCCAGCAGCTTGGCGGCAGGGATAGAGAAGACCCAGTACTTC,CASSLAAGIEKTQYF
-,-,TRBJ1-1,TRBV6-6,TGTGCGGCGGTCAGGATGATGAACACTGAAGCTTTCTTT,CAAVRMMNTEAFF
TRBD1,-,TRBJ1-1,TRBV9,TGTGCCAGCAGCGTGACAGGGGGTGGGACTGAAGCTTTCTTT,CASSVTGGGTEAFF
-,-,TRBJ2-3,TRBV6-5,TGTGCCAGCAGTTACTCGCCGACTAGCACAGATACGCAGTATTTT,CASSYSPTSTDTQYF
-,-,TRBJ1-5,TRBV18,TGTGCCAGCTCACCAAATGGGGGATCGGGCAATCAGCCCCAGCATTTT,CASSPNGGSGNQPQHF
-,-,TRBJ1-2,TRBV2,TGTGCCAGTGCGAGGGGGGCGAGCTACTATGGCTACACCTTC,CASARGASYYGYTF
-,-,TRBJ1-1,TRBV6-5,TGTGCCAGCAGACCCCCGGACCGATTGAACACTGAAGCTTTCTTT,CASRPPDRLNTEAFF
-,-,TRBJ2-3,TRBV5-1,TGCGCCAGCAGCTTGGTCCGGACAGACACAGATACGCAGTATTTT,CASSLVRTDTDTQYF
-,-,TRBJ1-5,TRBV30,TGTGCCTGGAGTGATGGCCTAAAGGTTCAGCCCCAGCATTTT,CAWSDGLKVQPQHF
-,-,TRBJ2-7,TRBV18,TGTGCCAGCTCACCACCATTGGGGCAGTTATTTGTCGGCGAGCAGTACTTC,CASSPPLGQLFVGEQYF
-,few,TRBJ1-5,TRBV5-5,TGTGCCAGTGACAGAAATCCGAGCAATCAGCCCCAGCATTTT,CASDRNPSNQPQHF
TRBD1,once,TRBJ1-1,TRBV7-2,TGTGCCAGCAGCCGGGACAGGTTGAACACTGAAGCTTTCTTT,CASSRDRLNTEAFF
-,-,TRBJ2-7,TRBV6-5,TGTGCCAGCAGTTTCACCCTGATCGGGGAGCAGTACTTC,CASSFTLIGEQYF
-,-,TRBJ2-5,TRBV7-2,TGTGCCAGCAGCTTCGGCGGGAACCAAGAGACCCAGTACTTC,CASSFGGNQETQYF
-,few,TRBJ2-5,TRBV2,TGTGCCAGCAGTGAGGGGTACACGTACCAAGAGACCCAGTACTTC,CASSEGYTYQETQYF
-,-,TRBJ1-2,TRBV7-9,TGTGCCAGCAGCCCCCCGATAGAGGGCTATGGCTACACCTTC,CASSPPIEGYGYTF
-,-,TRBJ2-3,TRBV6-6,TGTGCCAGCAGTTACGGTAGGGCAGATACGCAGTATTTT,CASSYGRADTQYF
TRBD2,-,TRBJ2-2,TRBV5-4,TGTGCCAGCAGCCGGCCGGGACTAGCGGGGATACCCGGGGAGCTGTTTTTT,CASSRPGLAGIPGELFF
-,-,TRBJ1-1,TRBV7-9,TGTGCCAGCTTTGACTTTGACAGGAACACTGAAGCTTTCTTT,CASFDFDRNTEAFF
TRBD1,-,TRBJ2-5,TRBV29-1,TGCAGCGTTGAAGATCGGCCAGGGGGTCCAGGGACCCAGTACTTC,CSVEDRPGGPGTQYF
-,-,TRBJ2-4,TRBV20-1,TGCAGTGCTAGCGGGTTGGGCATTCAGTACTTC,CSASGLGIQYF
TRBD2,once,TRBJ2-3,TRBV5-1,TGCGCCAGCAGCGTAGCGGGTGCGGATACGCAGTATTTT,CASSVAGADTQYF
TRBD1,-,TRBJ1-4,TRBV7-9,TGTGCCAGCAGCTTTGTCTGGACAGGGGGCGCGGTAACTAATGAAAAACTGTTTTTT,CASSFVWTGGAVTNEKLFF
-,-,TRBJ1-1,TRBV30,TGTGCCTCCTCATCAGGGAATATGAACACTGAAGCTTTCTTT,CASSSGNMNTEAFF
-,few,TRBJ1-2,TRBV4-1,TGCGCCAGCAGCCAAGATAAGCAAGCTAACTATGGCTACACCTTC,CASSQDKQANYGYTF
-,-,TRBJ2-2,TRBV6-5,TGTGCCAGCAGTTACGGGGTTGGTACCGGGGAGCTGTTTTTT,CASSYGVGTGELFF
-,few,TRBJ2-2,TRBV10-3,TGTGCCATCAGCACACAATCGAACACCGGGGAGCTGTTTTTT,CAISTQSNTGELFF
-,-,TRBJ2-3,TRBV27,TGTGCCAGCAGTCTGGGGGACACAGATACGCAGTATTTT,CASSLGDTDTQYF
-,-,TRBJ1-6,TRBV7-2,TGTGCCAGCAGCTTAGTTGGGGGGGGCGGTGTTTATTCACCCCTCCACTTT,CASSLVGGGGVYSPLHF